A single sample is the source of the 30 T cell receptor beta chains below, sequenced in a study of cytomegalovirus exposure and HLA in healthy donors. PCR was performed using 60 Vbeta and 13 Jbeta primers. Assay used: immunoSEQ multiplex PCR; TCRdb lists only in-frame clones, some missing. The sample comprises more than 50,000 clones, more than 70% of which are singletons, and roughly 25% rests with the top ten. The sample taken for sequencing was PBMCs. The receptors shown here come from a man aged 50-60 years in good health and CMV-seropositive.

The rearrangement links TRBV2 to TRBJ1-2, with unresolved D. Germline V CDR1 and CDR2: SNHLY, FYNNEI. The CDR3 runs to 12 residues. Trimming cost V 8 bases and J 7 bases, with 14 bases left between them. CDR3 loop: CASRGRGGGYTF. The CDR3 DNA is TGTGCCAGCCGGGGTCGGGGAGGTGGCTACACCTTC.

The chain recombines TRBV7-6 with TRBJ2-5; a weak D match, TRBD1 (5 bases). Trimming took off 5 bases at V and 4 bases at J, with 20 bases between the two ends. The CDR3 is made up of 16 amino acids. Germline lookup yields CDR1 SGHVS and CDR2 FNYEAQ. The CDR3 protein is CASSPSIGVVGETQYF. CDR3 in DNA: TGTGCCAGCAGCCCAAGTATAGGGGTGGTAGGAGAGACCCAGTACTTC.

The V and J genes are TRBV7-2 and TRBJ1-1; unclear D gene. This CDR3 is 14 amino acids long. With 2 bases removed from V and 4 bases from J, the gap between germline ends came to 11 bases. Germline lookup yields CDR1 SGHTA and CDR2 FQGNSA. This CDR3 reads CASSLRGLSTEAFF. The CDR3 DNA sequence: TGTGCCAGCAGCTTAAGAGGGCTGAGCACTGAAGCTTTCTTT. The full variable domain, completed using reference TRBV7-2 and TRBJ1-1, is GAGVSQSPSNKVTEKGKDVELRCDPISGHTALYWYRQSLGQGLEFLIYFQGNSAPDKSGLPSDRFSAERTGGSVSTLTIQRTQQEDSAVYLCASSLRGLSTEAFFGQGTRLTVV.

This chain links TRBV5-4 with TRBJ2-7; 11 bases match TRBD1. This CDR3 contains 16 residues. The germline CDR1 and CDR2 sequences are SGHNT and YYREEE (reference sequence). Unmatched junction bases numbered 10, after V lost 3 bases and J lost 5 bases. CDR3 protein: CASSSARDRGFHEQYF. The CDR3 DNA is TGTGCCAGCAGCTCGGCCCGGGACAGGGGGTTCCACGAGCAGTACTTC.

The gene calls are TRBV2 and TRBJ1-5, with D possibly matching TRBD1 (6 bases). Germline loops: CDR1 SNHLY, CDR2 FYNNEI. The germline V and J ends were trimmed by 8 bases and 4 bases, with 15 bases remaining between them. The length of the CDR3 is 14 residues. CDR3 region: CASGEGGLNQPQHF. CDR3 DNA sequence: TGTGCCAGCGGGGAGGGGGGGCTTAATCAGCCCCAGCATTTT.

The chain joins TRBV7-9 to TRBJ2-5; 9 bases match TRBD2. V lost 7 bases and J lost 2; bases outside the gene matches: 14. This CDR3 has 17 residues. Per germline, CDR1 SEHNR and CDR2 FQNEAQ (reference sequence). The CDR3 here is CASTWEDRGGDQETQYF. The CDR3 nucleotides read TGTGCCAGCACCTGGGAGGATCGCGGGGGGGATCAAGAGACCCAGTACTTC.

J is TRBJ1-4 and V is TRBV7-9; 7 bases match TRBD1. Losses at the gene ends were 5 bases for V and 7 bases for J; bases not matched to a gene: 16. Germline assignment: CDR1 SEHNR and CDR2 FQNEAQ (reference sequence). This CDR3 comprises 17 residues. This CDR3 is CASSPCSRQGRSEKLFF. The DNA for the CDR3 is TGTGCCAGCAGCCCTTGCTCGAGACAGGGACGCAGTGAAAAACTGTTTTTT.

The chain recombines TRBV7-8 with TRBJ1-2; 7 nucleotides match TRBD1. Germline trimming cut 4 bases from V and 3 bases from J; bases unmatched to any gene: 5. This CDR3 is 14 amino acids long. CDR1 is SGHVS, CDR2 FQNEAQ, per germline. CDR3 protein: CASSSDRWDYGYTF. CDR3 nucleotide sequence: TGTGCCAGCAGCTCGGACAGGTGGGACTATGGCTACACCTTC.

This sequence joins TRBV15 and TRBJ2-7, with 11 bases fitting TRBD1. The trim removed 3 bases at V and 4 bases at J, leaving 5 bases unmatched. There are 15 residues in the CDR3. Germline V lookup: CDR1 LNHNV, CDR2 YYDKDF (reference sequence). The CDR3, as DNA: TGTGCCACCAGCAGCTTGGACAGGGGGCGGTACGAGCAGTACTTC. Translation gives CATSSLDRGRYEQYF.

The chain uses TRBV2 and TRBJ1-2, with D unresolved. V was pared by 3 bases and J by 0 bases, with 11 bases between. This CDR3 contains 15 residues. CDR1 SNHLY and CDR2 FYNNEI come from the germline V gene. The CDR3 spells CASSDRGRANYGYTF. For the CDR3, the DNA is TGTGCCAGCAGTGACAGAGGAAGAGCTAACTATGGCTACACCTTC. Full variable domain (missing parts from reference TRBV2 and TRBJ1-2): EPEVTQTPSHQVTQMGQEVILRCVPISNHLYFYWYRQILGQKVEFLVSFYNNEISEKSEIFDDQFSVERPDGSNFTLKIRSTKLEDSAMYFCASSDRGRANYGYTFGSGTRLTVV.

V is TRBV28 and J is TRBJ1-1; 10 positions match TRBD1. V dropped 8 bases and J dropped 5; count of bases not matched to a gene: 14. Germline CDR1 and CDR2: MDHEN and SYDVKM. The CDR3 consists of 16 residues. In DNA, the CDR3 is TGTGCCAGCCTACCTGGCGGGACAGGGGAATGGACTGAAGCTTTCTTT. Translation gives CASLPGGTGEWTEAFF.

As regards this clone: At one end, the junction sequence differs from germline, possibly due to a read error. The genes are TRBV5-4 and TRBJ2-5; 11 positions agree with TRBD2. From germline, CDR1 is SGHNT and CDR2 YYREEE (reference sequence). The CDR3 totals 17 residues. CDR3 sequence reads: CASTLDLAGGYQETQYF. As DNA, the CDR3 is TGTGCCAGCACCTTGGACCTAGCGGGGGGTTACCAAGAGACCCAGTACTTC.

V gene TRBV6-6 combines with J gene TRBJ1-2; TRBD1 agrees at 8 bases. Germline V CDR1 and CDR2: MNHNY, SVGAGI (reference sequence). This CDR3 is built from 14 residues. The V gene end was trimmed by 2 bases and the J gene end by 7 bases; junction bases not matched to a gene: 6. CDR3 coding DNA: TGTGCCAGCAGTTACAGGCAGGGGGCCGTTGGCTACACCTTC. Residues: CASSYRQGAVGYTF.

This clone was detected only a few times. As DNA, the CDR3 is TGTGCCAGCAGTGAAGAAATTTACTACACCTTC. Encoded protein: CASSEEIYYTF. This chain uses TRBV6-1 with TRBJ1-2; no clear D. The germline V gene encodes CDR1 MNHNS and CDR2 SASEGT. The CDR3 extends over 11 amino acids. Trimming took off 1 base at V and 10 bases at J, with 7 bases between the two ends.

The chain links TRBV7-9 to TRBJ2-2; D is unclear. There are 14 residues in the CDR3. Germline values: CDR1 SEHNR, CDR2 FQNEAQ (reference sequence). Trimming left V 4 bases short and J 5 bases short, with 11 bases between. The CDR3 here is CASSSFQWTGELFF. The CDR3 coding sequence is TGTGCCAGCAGCTCATTTCAGTGGACCGGGGAGCTGTTTTTT.

V is TRBV9 and J is TRBJ1-4; 7 nucleotides align to TRBD1. The V gene end was trimmed by 3 bases and the J gene end by 2 bases; junction bases not matched to a gene: 4. Germline values: CDR1 SGDLS, CDR2 YYNGEE. This CDR3 is 15 amino acids long. Written as DNA, the CDR3 is TGTGCCAGCAGCGCACAGGGGAAGACTAATGAAAAACTGTTTTTT. Translated, it gives CASSAQGKTNEKLFF.

The chain employs TRBV19 and TRBJ1-5; tentatively, D is TRBD1 (5 bases). Trimming pared 5 bases from V and 9 bases from J, leaving 14 bases between. The CDR3 sequence is 13 residues long. Per germline, CDR1 LNHDA and CDR2 SQIVND (reference sequence). CDR3 in DNA: TGTGCCAGTAGTGAAGGCAGGGCCTTGCCCCAGCATTTT. It encodes CASSEGRALPQHF.

This clone was counted only a few times. The chain joins TRBV27 to TRBJ2-3; the D gene is possibly TRBD2 (6 bases). Germline CDR1 and CDR2: MNHEY and SMNVEV (reference sequence). The CDR3 totals 15 residues. V lost 3 bases, J lost 4 bases, and 14 bases lay in between. The CDR3 nucleotides are TGTGCCAGCAGTTTCGTGAGGGAGCGGGCAGATACGCAGTATTTT. Translating gives CASSFVRERADTQYF.

The chain employs TRBV2 and TRBJ2-2; perhaps TRBD2 as D (6 bases). V lost 0 bases and J lost 3, with 11 bases in between. The CDR3 spans 16 residues. CDR1 and CDR2 from the germline V gene are SNHLY and FYNNEI. The CDR3 DNA reads TGTGCCAGCAGTGAAGCGCCGGGACTTTACACCGGGGAGCTGTTTTTT. Protein product: CASSEAPGLYTGELFF.

The chain combines TRBV9 with TRBJ2-3, with a possible D match to TRBD1 (6 bases). This CDR3 is 13 amino acids long. V lost 3 bases, J lost 4 bases, and 9 bases lay in between. Germline lookup yields CDR1 SGDLS and CDR2 YYNGEE. CDR3 sequence reads: CASSAQGPDTQYF. Here the CDR3 DNA reads TGTGCCAGCAGCGCCCAGGGGCCAGATACGCAGTATTTT.

The chain is built from TRBV5-1 and TRBJ2-2, with 8 bases matching TRBD1. J lost 6 bases, V lost 0 bases, and 7 bases had no gene match. CDR3 length: 16 amino acids. Germline assignment: CDR1 SGHRS and CDR2 YFSETQ. This chain's CDR3 is CASSLEPADRAGELFF. In DNA, the CDR3 is TGCGCCAGCAGCTTGGAACCCGCGGACAGGGCCGGGGAGCTGTTTTTT.

This clone was counted a single time. The V and J genes are TRBV6-6 and TRBJ1-1; unclear D gene. Per germline, CDR1 MNHNY and CDR2 SVGAGI (reference sequence). With 2 bases removed from V and 3 bases from J, the gap between germline ends came to 10 bases. The CDR3 has 14 amino acids. CDR3 nucleotide sequence: TGTGCCAGCAGTTACAAAGGAGGTGACACTGAAGCTTTCTTT. Translated, it gives CASSYKGGDTEAFF.

In its sample, this clone was seen a few times. CDR3 DNA: TGCGCCAGCAGCTTCCGGACAGATACGCAGTATTTT. Translated, it gives CASSFRTDTQYF. The rearrangement uses TRBV5-1 and TRBJ2-3; D gene ambiguous. CDR1 and CDR2 (germline): SGHRS, YFSETQ. The CDR3 has 12 residues. V was trimmed by 2 bases and J by 3 bases, leaving 4 bases between them. The complete variable domain, with remaining parts taken from reference TRBV5-1 and TRBJ2-3, reads KAGVTQTPRYLIKTRGQQVTLSCSPISGHRSVSWYQQTPGQGLQFLFEYFSETQRNKGNFPGRFSGRQFSNSRSEMNVSTLELGDSALYLCASSFRTDTQYFGPGTRLTVL.

The rearrangement joins TRBV14 to TRBJ1-1; D is unresolved. Trimming took off 4 bases at V and 3 bases at J, with 9 bases between the two ends. The CDR3 consists of 13 residues. The germline V gene encodes CDR1 SGHDN and CDR2 FVKESK. The CDR3 DNA is TGTGCCAGCAGCCTAGTTCCGGACACTGAAGCTTTCTTT. Translated, it gives CASSLVPDTEAFF.

The chain combines TRBV5-1 with TRBJ2-7, with TRBD2 matching 8 bases. The germline gives CDR1 SGHRS, CDR2 YFSETQ. V dropped 4 bases and J dropped 2; count of bases not matched to a gene: 5. The CDR3 is made up of 14 amino acids. CDR3 residues: CASSTGLAAYEQYF. The CDR3 DNA reads TGCGCCAGCAGCACCGGACTAGCCGCCTACGAGCAGTACTTC.

V is TRBV10-3 and J is TRBJ2-1; 7 nucleotides match TRBD2. CDR3 length equals 17 residues. The junction had 20 bases not matched to a gene; V was cut back by 3 bases and J by 12 bases. Germline CDR1 and CDR2: ENHRY and SYGVKD. The CDR3 is CAISERDYRTYNVGQFF. The CDR3 DNA reads as TGTGCCATCAGTGAAAGGGACTACAGGACCTACAATGTTGGGCAGTTCTTC.

This chain links TRBV9 with TRBJ1-6; 8 positions agree with TRBD1. V shed 3 bases and J 6 bases; nucleotides not matched to a gene: 5. The CDR3 runs 15 residues. CDR1 is SGDLS, CDR2 YYNGEE, per germline. CDR3 amino acids: CASSASTGGNSPLHF. For the CDR3, the DNA is TGTGCCAGCAGCGCATCTACAGGGGGTAATTCACCCCTCCACTTT.

The CDR3 spells CASSLGQAVYEQYF. Here the CDR3 DNA reads TGTGCCAGCAGCCTAGGACAGGCTGTCTACGAGCAGTACTTC. The chain links TRBV7-8 to TRBJ2-7; TRBD1 agrees at 7 bases. With V trimmed by 5 bases and J by 3 bases, 7 bases remained unmatched. CDR1 and CDR2 from the germline V gene are SGHVS and FQNEAQ. CDR3 length equals 14 residues.

The chain combines TRBV28 with TRBJ2-5; TRBD2 might be the D (5 bases). This CDR3 has 15 residues. Germline lookup yields CDR1 MDHEN and CDR2 SYDVKM. With 7 bases removed from V and 0 bases from J, the gap between germline ends came to 15 bases. The CDR3 region has the DNA TGTGCCAGCACCCGCGGAGCGGAGTACCAAGAGACCCAGTACTTC. Amino acids: CASTRGAEYQETQYF.

The chain is built from TRBV2 and TRBJ2-4; TRBD2 matches 8 bases. This CDR3 contains 14 residues. Germline values: CDR1 SNHLY, CDR2 FYNNEI. V dropped 3 bases and J dropped 9; count of bases not matched to a gene: 7. CDR3 DNA sequence: TGTGCCAGCAGTGAGACGGGGGGGATGGTCATTCAGTACTTC. It specifies CASSETGGMVIQYF.